Sequencing of this T cell receptor (beta chain) was carried out in a study of spatial heterogeneity in lung cancer. This clonotype showed up just a few times. TCRdb re-analysed the 5' RACE reads in MiXCR, keeping a single row per CDR3 protein. The sample has under 40,000 distinct CDR3 sequences; around 5.8% are singletons. Trimming removed 5 bases from V and 0 bases from J, with 12 bases in between. Germline CDR1 SEHNR, CDR2 FQNEAQ (reference sequence). The CDR3 has 15 residues. The time point here: sample taken at primary tumor resection. Sequencing of whole RNA from tumor, nontumor lung or frozen PBMC involved no sorting. 72 TRACERx patients with early, untreated non-small cell lung cancer donated samples.

The V call is TRBV7-9, the J call TRBJ2-3; D could derive from TRBD1 or TRBD2 (5 bases each). The clonotype was recovered from a male donor with early-stage non-small cell lung cancer. The sequencing here drew on PBMCs, taken at surgery. The CDR3 region has the DNA TGTGCCAGCAGCCCGGGGCTTGGGAGCACAGATACGCAGTATTTT. Translated: CASSPGLGSTDTQYF.